This T cell receptor (beta chain) was recorded in a study of T cell repertoires in cytomegalovirus infection. Study-wide background: CMV infection plus the matching HLA type was flagged by public TCR beta signatures.

The sample holds a few counts of this clonotype. What it recognizes is unknown. Study-wide points: Cumulative frequency (of public TCR beta family members) identified carriers of CMV plus the relevant HLA.

V was trimmed by 1 base and J by 3 bases, leaving 9 bases between them. Germline CDR1 reads DFQATT; CDR2 reads SNEGSKA (reference sequence). There are 13 residues in the CDR3. TCRdb re-called the reads with MiXCR, one entry per CDR3 protein. This table has a few hundred thousand distinct CDR3 sequences, approximately 14% appearing once. The sample taken for sequencing was PBMCs. This sequence joins TRBV20-1 and TRBJ2-5; D uncertain. This TCR derives from a human donor in good health (CMV status not recorded). Some clones in this sample may be carry-over from other donors' samples. This chain's CDR3 is CSARGSVEETQYF. The CDR3 DNA follows: TGCAGTGCTAGAGGGAGCGTGGAAGAGACCCAGTACTTC.